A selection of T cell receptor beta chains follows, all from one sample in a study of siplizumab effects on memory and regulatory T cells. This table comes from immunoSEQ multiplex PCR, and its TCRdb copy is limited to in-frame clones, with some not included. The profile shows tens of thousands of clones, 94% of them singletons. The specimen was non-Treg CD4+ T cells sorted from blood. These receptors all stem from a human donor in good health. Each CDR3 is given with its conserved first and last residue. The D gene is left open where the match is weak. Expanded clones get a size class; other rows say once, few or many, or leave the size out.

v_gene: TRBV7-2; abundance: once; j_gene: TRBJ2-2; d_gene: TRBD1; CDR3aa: CASSYRGNTGELFF
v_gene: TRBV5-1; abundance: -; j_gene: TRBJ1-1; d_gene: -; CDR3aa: CASKGPMNTEAFF
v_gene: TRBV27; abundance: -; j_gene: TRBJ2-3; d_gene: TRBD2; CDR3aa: CASSFTASGGANTQYF
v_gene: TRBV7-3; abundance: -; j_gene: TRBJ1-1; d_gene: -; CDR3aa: CASSLSGNTEAFF
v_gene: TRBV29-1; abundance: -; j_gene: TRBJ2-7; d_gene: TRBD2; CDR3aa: CSARLAGGGSYEQYF
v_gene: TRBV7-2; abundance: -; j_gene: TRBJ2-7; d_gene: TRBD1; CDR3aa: CASREEDWTGIYEQYF
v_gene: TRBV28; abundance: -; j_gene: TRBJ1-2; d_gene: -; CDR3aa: CASKSINYGYTF
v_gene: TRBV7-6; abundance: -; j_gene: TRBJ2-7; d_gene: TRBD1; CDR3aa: CASSSPGTGSEQYF
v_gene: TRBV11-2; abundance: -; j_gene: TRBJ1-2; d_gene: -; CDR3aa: CASSPRRGGTNYGYTF
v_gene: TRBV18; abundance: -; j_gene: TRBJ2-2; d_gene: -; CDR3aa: CASSPRADTGELFF
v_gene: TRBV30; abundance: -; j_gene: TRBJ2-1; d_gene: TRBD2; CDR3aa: CAWSVLAGGPGEQFF
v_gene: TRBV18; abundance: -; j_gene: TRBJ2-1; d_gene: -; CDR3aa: CASSVTSYNEQFF
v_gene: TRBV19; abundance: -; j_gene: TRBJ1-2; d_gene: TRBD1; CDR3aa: CASRTRDRGLAYGYTF
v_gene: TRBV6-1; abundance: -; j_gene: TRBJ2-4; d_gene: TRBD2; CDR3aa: CASVAGVLNIQYF
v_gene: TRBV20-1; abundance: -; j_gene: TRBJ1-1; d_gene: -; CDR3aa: CSARGNTEAFF
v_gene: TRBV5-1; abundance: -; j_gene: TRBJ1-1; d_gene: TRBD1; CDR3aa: CASSRTGAWTEAFF
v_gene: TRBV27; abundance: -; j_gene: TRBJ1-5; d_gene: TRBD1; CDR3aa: CASRWGQQPQHF
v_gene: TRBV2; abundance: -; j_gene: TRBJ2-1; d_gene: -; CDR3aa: CASSESGSGEQFF
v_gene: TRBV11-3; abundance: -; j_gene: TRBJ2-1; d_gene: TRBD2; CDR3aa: CASSPGGSGRRNEQFF
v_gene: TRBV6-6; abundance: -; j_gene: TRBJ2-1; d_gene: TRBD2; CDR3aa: CASSKGTSGSIDEQFF
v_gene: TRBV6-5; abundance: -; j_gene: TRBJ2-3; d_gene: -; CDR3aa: CARPGPQRTDTQYF
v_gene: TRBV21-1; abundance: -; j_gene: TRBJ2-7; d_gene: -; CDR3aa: CASSRRQGAEGYEQYF
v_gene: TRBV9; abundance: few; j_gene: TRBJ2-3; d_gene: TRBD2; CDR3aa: CASSPQAGGPSGDTQYF
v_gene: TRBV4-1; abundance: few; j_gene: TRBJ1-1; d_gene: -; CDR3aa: CASSQPGRMNTEAFF
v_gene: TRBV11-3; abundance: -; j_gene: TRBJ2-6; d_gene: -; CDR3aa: CASSFGGSGANVLTF
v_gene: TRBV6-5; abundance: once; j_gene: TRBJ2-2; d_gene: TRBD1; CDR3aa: CASSLVRGRGTGELFF
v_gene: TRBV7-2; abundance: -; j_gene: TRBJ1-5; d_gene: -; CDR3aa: CASSNRGVGNQPQHF
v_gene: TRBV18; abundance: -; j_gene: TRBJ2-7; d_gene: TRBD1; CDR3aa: CASSPGQAGLEQYF
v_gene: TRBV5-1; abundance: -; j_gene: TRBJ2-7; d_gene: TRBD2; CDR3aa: CASSLDGGRVDEQYF
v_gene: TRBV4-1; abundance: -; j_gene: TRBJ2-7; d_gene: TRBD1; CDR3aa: CASSLGQGGFYEQYF
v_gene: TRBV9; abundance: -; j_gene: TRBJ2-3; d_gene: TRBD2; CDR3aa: CASSVGTTSGRADTQYF
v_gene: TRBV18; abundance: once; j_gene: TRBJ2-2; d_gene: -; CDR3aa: CASSSSQGRTGELFF
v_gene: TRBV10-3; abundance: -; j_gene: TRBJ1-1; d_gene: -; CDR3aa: CAVTRQVKNTEAFF
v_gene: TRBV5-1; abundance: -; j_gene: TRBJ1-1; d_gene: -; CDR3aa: CASNAVPLGGTEAFF
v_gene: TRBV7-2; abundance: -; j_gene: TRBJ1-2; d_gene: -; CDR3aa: CASSLVQGDYGYTF
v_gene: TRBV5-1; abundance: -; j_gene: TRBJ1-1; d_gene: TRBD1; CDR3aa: CASSPDRGLAFF
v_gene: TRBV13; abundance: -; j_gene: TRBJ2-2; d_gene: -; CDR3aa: CASSLNQGPGELFF
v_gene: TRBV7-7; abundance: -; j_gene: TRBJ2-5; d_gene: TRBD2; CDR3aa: CASSQLAGAETQYF
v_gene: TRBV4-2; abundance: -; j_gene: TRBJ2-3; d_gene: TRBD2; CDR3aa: CASSQDARLAGGQDTQYF
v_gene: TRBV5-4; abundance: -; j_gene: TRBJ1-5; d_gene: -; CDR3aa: CASSLGGDGNQPQHF
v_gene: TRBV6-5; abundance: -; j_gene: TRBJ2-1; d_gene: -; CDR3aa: CASSYGTPSYNEQFF
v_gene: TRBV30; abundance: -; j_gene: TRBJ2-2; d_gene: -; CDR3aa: CAWSGNRAARNTGELFF
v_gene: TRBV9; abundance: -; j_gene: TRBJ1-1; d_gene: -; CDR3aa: CASSVVNTEAFF
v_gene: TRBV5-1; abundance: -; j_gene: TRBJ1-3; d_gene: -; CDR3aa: CASSLDPRAFSGNTIYF
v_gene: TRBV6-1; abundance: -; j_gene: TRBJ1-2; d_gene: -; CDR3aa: CASRMRTATNYGYTF
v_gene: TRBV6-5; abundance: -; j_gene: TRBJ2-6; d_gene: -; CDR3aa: CASSYLQFSGANVLTF
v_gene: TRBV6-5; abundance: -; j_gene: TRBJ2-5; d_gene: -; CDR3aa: CASSVPSETQYF
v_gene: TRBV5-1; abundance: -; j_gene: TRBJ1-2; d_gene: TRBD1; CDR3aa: CASSFTDLWTGGRREHGYTF
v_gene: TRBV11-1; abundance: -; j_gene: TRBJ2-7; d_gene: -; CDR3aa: CASSYYGKDSYEQYF
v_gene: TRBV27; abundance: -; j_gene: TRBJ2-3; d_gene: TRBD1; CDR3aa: CASSLRTGHTDTQYF